This passage covers 24 T cell receptor beta chains from one sample sequenced in a study of OX40 agonist ivuxolimab in advanced cancers. Repertoires were generated with immunoSEQ multiplex PCR, while TCRdb's copy carries only in-frame clones and drops some. The table lists tens of thousands of clones, roughly 80% of them singletons. The sample here was CD4+ or CD8+ T cells sorted from blood, taken in a trial of the OX40 agonist ivuxolimab. Receptors originate from an adult with an advanced solid tumor such as melanoma, head and neck, liver or kidney cancer.

V usage is TRBV7-2 and J usage is TRBJ2-5; 12 nucleotides agree with TRBD2. The trim removed 3 bases at V and 5 bases at J, leaving 7 bases unmatched. The CDR3 extends over 16 amino acids. Per germline, CDR1 SGHTA and CDR2 FQGNSA. Written as DNA, the CDR3 is TGTGCCAGCAGCTTCAGGACTAGCGGGGCCCGCGAGACCCAGTACTTC. Translating gives CASSFRTSGARETQYF.

V gene TRBV5-4 combines with J gene TRBJ2-3; perhaps TRBD2 as D (5 bases). Deletions cut 2 bases from V and 5 bases from J, with 9 bases between. Germline V lookup: CDR1 SGHNT, CDR2 YYREEE (reference sequence). The CDR3 contains 13 residues. CDR3 protein: CASSFDYEDTQYF. DNA of the CDR3: TGTGCCAGCAGCTTCGACTATGAAGATACGCAGTATTTT. Based on the CDR3 plus reference TRBV5-4 and TRBJ2-3, the full variable domain is ETGVTQSPTHLIKTRGQQVTLRCSSQSGHNTVSWYQQALGQGPQFIFQYYREEENGRGNFPPRFSGLQFPNYSSELNVNALELDDSALYLCASSFDYEDTQYFGPGTRLTVL.

The rearrangement links TRBV5-1 to TRBJ2-1, with a tentative D call TRBD1 (5 bases). CDR3 size: 12 residues. Trimming took off 4 bases at V and 9 bases at J, with 11 bases between the two ends. Germline V gene sequence: CDR1 SGHRS, CDR2 YFSETQ. In nucleotides, the CDR3 is TGCGCCAGCAGCACCAGGGTTGGTGAGCAGTTCTTC. The encoded protein is CASSTRVGEQFF.

The J gene is TRBJ1-1, the V gene TRBV6-5; D might be TRBD1 (5 bases). The V gene's germline CDR1 is MNHEY and CDR2 SVGAGI. The CDR3 totals 13 residues. The ends were cut back, 5 bases at V and 5 bases at J, with 12 bases in the middle. CDR3 coding DNA: TGTGCCAGCAGTCAGGACGGGGGGACTGAAGCTTTCTTT. Translation: CASSQDGGTEAFF.

This clone was recorded a few times. The rearrangement joins TRBV7-9 to TRBJ1-2; the D is unclear. The CDR3 runs 14 residues. Trimming shortened V by 5 bases and J by 4 bases, and 14 bases separated the two germline ends. The germline gives CDR1 SEHNR, CDR2 FQNEAQ (reference sequence). CDR3 nucleotides: TGTGCCAGCAGCCTTTTTGAGAGCAGCTATGGCTACACCTTC. Protein product: CASSLFESSYGYTF. Complete variable domain (other parts from reference TRBV7-9 and TRBJ1-2): DTGVSQNPRHKITKRGQNVTFRCDPISEHNRLYWYRQTLGQGPEFLTYFQNEAQLEKSRLLSDRFSAERPKGSFSTLEIQRTEQGDSAMYLCASSLFESSYGYTFGSGTRLTVV.

V usage is TRBV19 and J usage is TRBJ2-5; 9 nucleotides match TRBD2. Trimming removed 3 bases from V and 3 bases from J; junction bases left unmatched: 5. This CDR3 has 15 amino acids. CDR1 is LNHDA, CDR2 SQIVND, per germline (reference sequence). CDR3: CASSIQRGAEETQYF. The CDR3 region has the DNA TGTGCCAGTAGTATTCAGCGGGGGGCCGAAGAGACCCAGTACTTC.

The rearrangement joins TRBV19 to TRBJ2-5; 7 bases are shared with TRBD1. V lost 6 bases and J lost 2; bases outside the gene matches: 9. The CDR3 runs 15 residues. Per the germline V gene, CDR1 is LNHDA and CDR2 is SQIVND (reference sequence). Here the CDR3 DNA reads TGTGCCAGTAGCCCGACCGGGACAGTACAAGAGACCCAGTACTTC. It specifies CASSPTGTVQETQYF. Full variable domain (outside the CDR3, taken from reference TRBV19 and TRBJ2-5): DGGITQSPKYLFRKEGQNVTLSCEQNLNHDAMYWYRQDPGQGLRLIYYSQIVNDFQKGDIAEGYSVSREKKESFPLTVTSAQKNPTAFYLCASSPTGTVQETQYFGPGTRLLVL.

The chain couples TRBV2 to TRBJ2-7; no definite D call. V was trimmed by 8 bases and J by 3 bases, leaving 8 bases between them. The CDR3 is made up of 11 amino acids. From germline, CDR1 is SNHLY and CDR2 FYNNEI. CDR3 in amino acids: CASGPLYEQYF. Written as DNA, the CDR3 is TGTGCCAGCGGCCCTCTCTACGAGCAGTACTTC.

The CDR3 sequence is CASSQVGSPLHF. As DNA, the CDR3 is TGTGCCAGCAGCCAAGTAGGTTCACCCCTCCACTTT. This chain uses TRBV14 with TRBJ1-6; D not resolved. This CDR3 comprises 12 residues. Trimming pared 1 base from V and 9 bases from J, leaving 4 bases between. Looked up from germline, CDR1 is SGHDN and CDR2 is FVKESK.

This rearrangement joins TRBV6-5 to TRBJ1-4, with 7 bases lining up with TRBD1. Trimming removed 4 bases from V and 3 bases from J; junction bases left unmatched: 5. The germline V gene encodes CDR1 MNHEY and CDR2 SVGAGI. CDR3 length: 15 residues. The CDR3 loop reads CASSSVTGSNEKLFF. In DNA, the CDR3 is TGTGCCAGCAGTTCGGTGACAGGGTCTAATGAAAAACTGTTTTTT.

V gene TRBV19 combines with J gene TRBJ1-5; 8 bases agree with TRBD1. The germline V gene encodes CDR1 LNHDA and CDR2 SQIVND (reference sequence). The V and J ends lost 4 bases and 3 bases, in that order; junction bases with no gene match: 8. This CDR3 is built from 16 residues. The CDR3 DNA is TGTGCCAGTAGTAAGATACAGGGGGGTCCCAATCAGCCCCAGCATTTT. Amino acid sequence: CASSKIQGGPNQPQHF.

This sequence joins TRBV30 and TRBJ2-7; 8 nucleotides agree with TRBD2. This CDR3 has 14 residues. V was pared by 4 bases and J by 5 bases, with 10 bases of the junction left unmatched. CDR1 GTSNPN and CDR2 SVGIG come from the germline V gene (reference sequence). The CDR3 sequence is CAWNPGTSSHEQYF. The DNA for the CDR3 is TGTGCCTGGAATCCCGGGACTAGTAGCCACGAGCAGTACTTC.

DNA of the CDR3: TGTGCCAGCAGCCTCGCGGGGCACCCCTACGAGCAGTACTTC. It translates to CASSLAGHPYEQYF. The chain combines TRBV9 with TRBJ2-7; tentative D call: TRBD2 (6 bases). The CDR3 covers 14 residues. Trimming left V 4 bases short and J 2 bases short, with 13 bases between. CDR1 and CDR2 (germline): SGDLS, YYNGEE.

V usage is TRBV6-5 and J usage is TRBJ2-7; D is ambiguous. Germline loops: CDR1 MNHEY, CDR2 SVGAGI. The CDR3 length is 15 residues. V was trimmed by 2 bases and J by 3 bases, leaving 14 bases between them. The CDR3, as DNA: TGTGCCAGCAGTTACGACCACCACCAAAACTACGAGCAGTACTTC. Translated, it gives CASSYDHHQNYEQYF.

The genes are TRBV6-5 and TRBJ1-2; D unresolved. The germline V gene has CDR1 MNHEY and CDR2 SVGAGI. The CDR3 sequence is 11 residues long. Between the trimmed V and J ends, which lost 4 bases and 4 bases, there was a span of 4 bases. The CDR3 nucleotides are TGTGCCAGCAGTTCTTTCTATGGCTACACCTTC. Translating it yields CASSSFYGYTF.

This clone was seen a few times. The chain joins TRBV7-9 to TRBJ2-3; 8 nucleotides align to TRBD2. Germline V gene lookup returns CDR1 SEHNR and CDR2 FQNEAQ (reference sequence). V gave up 2 bases and J gave up 2 bases; unmatched junction bases: 3. This CDR3 is built from 15 residues. CDR3 sequence (DNA): TGTGCCAGCAGCTTACCCGGGGGGGCCACAGATACGCAGTATTTT. This sequence encodes CASSLPGGATDTQYF.

This chain connects TRBV6-5 to TRBJ2-7; maybe TRBD1 (5 bases). Trimming cost V 6 bases and J 0 bases, with 15 bases left between them. CDR1 is MNHEY, CDR2 SVGAGI, per germline. The CDR3 runs 15 residues. The CDR3 is CASSLDTGLSYEQYF. The DNA for the CDR3 is TGTGCCAGCAGCCTCGACACAGGCCTCTCCTACGAGCAGTACTTC.

The J gene is TRBJ1-3, the V gene TRBV30, with D possibly being TRBD1 (5 bases). Germline CDR1 reads GTSNPN; CDR2 reads SVGIG (reference sequence). The CDR3 covers 13 residues. Between the trimmed V and J ends, which lost 1 base and 6 bases, there was a span of 10 bases. The CDR3 is CAWSEGEANTIYF. Here the CDR3 DNA reads TGTGCCTGGAGTGAAGGGGAGGCAAACACCATATATTTT.

The V call is TRBV7-2, the J call TRBJ1-5; TRBD1 agrees at 8 bases. Germline V CDR1 and CDR2: SGHTA, FQGNSA. The V gene end was trimmed by 1 base and the J gene end by 5 bases; junction bases not matched to a gene: 4. The CDR3 is 15 residues long. The CDR3: CASSLDGQGHQPQHF. The CDR3 DNA sequence: TGTGCCAGCAGCTTAGACGGACAGGGTCATCAGCCCCAGCATTTT.

The chain recombines TRBV6-5 with TRBJ2-7; 9 positions match TRBD1. V lost 8 bases and J lost 5; bases outside the gene matches: 10. Germline values: CDR1 MNHEY, CDR2 SVGAGI. The CDR3 spans 14 residues. CDR3: CASLLGQGTNEQYF. The CDR3 DNA is TGTGCCAGCCTCCTCGGACAGGGGACCAACGAGCAGTACTTC.

V and J are TRBV11-3 and TRBJ2-7; D not resolved. This CDR3 has 14 residues. Trimming stripped 4 bases from V and 2 bases from J, with 12 bases between. Germline V CDR1 and CDR2: SGHNT, YENEEA. Here the CDR3 reads CASSYTRVAYEQYF. In nucleotides, the CDR3 is TGTGCCAGCAGCTATACCCGGGTAGCCTACGAGCAGTACTTC.

The chain has TRBV4-1 and TRBJ2-2; the match to TRBD2 covers 9 bases. The CDR3 is 17 residues long. J gave up 8 bases and V 5 bases, and 15 bases lay outside the gene matches. Germline V CDR1 and CDR2: MGHRA, YSYEKL. CDR3 DNA sequence: TGCGCCAGCAGCACCTACGAGGCTAGCGGGGTCAAAGGGGAGCTGTTTTTT. It specifies CASSTYEASGVKGELFF.

This rearrangement joins TRBV5-4 to TRBJ1-3; possible D gene TRBD1, 6 bases. This CDR3 is built from 15 residues. Trimming shortened V by 3 bases and J by 6 bases, and 16 bases separated the two germline ends. Germline lookup yields CDR1 SGHNT and CDR2 YYREEE (reference sequence). For the CDR3, the DNA is TGTGCCAGCAGCTCCCTTACAGGGTCGGCAAACACCATATATTTT. Translated, it gives CASSSLTGSANTIYF.

This clone was observed a few times. The CDR3 loop reads CATSRVGRRLRESPQHF. CDR3 nucleotide sequence: TGTGCCACCAGCAGAGTGGGACGGCGGCTTAGGGAATCGCCCCAGCATTTT. The chain links TRBV15 to TRBJ1-5; maybe TRBD1 (5 bases). V gave up 1 base and J gave up 9 bases, with 22 bases separating them. This CDR3 contains 17 residues. CDR1 and CDR2 (germline): LNHNV, YYDKDF (reference sequence).